Many counts were recorded for the clone carrying this TCR beta chain. As yet, its antigen is unknown. CDR3 size: 13 residues. Looked up from germline, CDR1 is DFQATT and CDR2 is SNEGSKA (reference sequence). V was cut by 3 bases and J by 6 bases, with 15 bases left in between. This entry belongs to a study of T cells in Graves' hyperthyroidism and ophthalmopathy. At the level of the study: The blood sample was taken at first diagnosis, before treatment began. Findings and caveats of the study: A 13 V-J model separated ophthalmopathy from stable hyperthyroidism.

Amplified TCR beta CDR3 regions came from RNA transcripts. The study used the HTBI primer set for a first-round RT-PCR of the TCR CDR3. TCRdb called the multiplex PCR reads again in MiXCR, with one record for every CDR3 protein. The table records about 290,000 distinct CDR3 sequences, about an eighth of them present only once. Together with thyroid ultrasound, orbital computed tomography, serum thyroxine and TRAb, clinical symptoms were used for diagnoses. Sequencing was carried out using blood. The chain carries TRBV20-1 and TRBJ2-7, with D perhaps matching TRBD1 (5 bases). The clonotype comes from a woman aged 40 to 50 with Graves' hyperthyroidism. The CDR3 DNA reads TGCAGTGCTAGGACAGTCCAAGGTCGCGAGCAGTACTTC. It yields the protein CSARTVQGREQYF.